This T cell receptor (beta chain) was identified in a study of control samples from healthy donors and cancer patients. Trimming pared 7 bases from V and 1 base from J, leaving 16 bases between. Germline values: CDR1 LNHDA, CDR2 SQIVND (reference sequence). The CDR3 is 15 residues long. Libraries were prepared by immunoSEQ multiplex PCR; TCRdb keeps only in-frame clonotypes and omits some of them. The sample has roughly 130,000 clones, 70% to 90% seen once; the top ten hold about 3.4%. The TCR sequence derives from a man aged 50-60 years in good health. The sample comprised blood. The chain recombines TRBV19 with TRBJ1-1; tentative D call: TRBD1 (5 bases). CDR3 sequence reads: CASIEGPASNTEAFF. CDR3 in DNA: TGTGCCAGTATTGAGGGACCGGCCTCGAACACTGAAGCTTTCTTT.